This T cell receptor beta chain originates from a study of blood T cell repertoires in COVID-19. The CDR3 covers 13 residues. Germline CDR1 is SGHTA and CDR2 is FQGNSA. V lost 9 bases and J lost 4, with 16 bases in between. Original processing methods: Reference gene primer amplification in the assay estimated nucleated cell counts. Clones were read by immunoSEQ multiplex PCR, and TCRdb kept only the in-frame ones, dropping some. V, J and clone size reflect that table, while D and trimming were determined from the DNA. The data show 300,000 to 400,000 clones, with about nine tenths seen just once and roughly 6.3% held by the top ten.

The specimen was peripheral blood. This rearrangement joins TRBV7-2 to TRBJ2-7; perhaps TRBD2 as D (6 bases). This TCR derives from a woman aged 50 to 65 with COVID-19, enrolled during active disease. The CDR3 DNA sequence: TGTGCCAGTAGACTAGACCCTAGGTACGAGCAGTACTTC. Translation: CASRLDPRYEQYF.